This T cell receptor beta chain was identified during a study of identical twins. From germline, CDR1 is LGHNA and CDR2 YNFKEQ. V lost 0 bases and J lost 5, with 10 bases in between. CDR3 length equals 14 residues. TCRdb independently ran MiXCR on the 5' RACE reads; one entry per CDR3 protein. The table shows a few hundred thousand distinct CDR3 sequences, with roughly 10% occurring only once. Healthy Caucasians provided all donations. This clonotype was observed many times. The antigen is unknown. Overall study results and limits: Insertions ran lower in abundant cord blood beta clonotypes, though not in memory repertoires.

The rearrangement joins TRBV4-2 to TRBJ2-5; D tentatively fits TRBD1 or TRBD2 (6 bases each). Sequenced input: memory T cells sorted from blood. The clonotype comes from a man aged 50-59 years in good health. The CDR3 DNA reads as TGTGCCAGCAGCCAAGATTCGGGGGCGGAGACCCAGTACTTC. Its protein is CASSQDSGAETQYF.